This T cell receptor (beta chain) was identified during a study of cytomegalovirus exposure and HLA in healthy donors (dated by TCRdb to the late 2010s). For context, the study as a whole: In an earlier analysis of 450 to 750 of the donors, approximately 300 Gb of sequence data and 90 million to 120 million unique TCR beta sequences from 150 million to 200 million T cells were reported. Typing coverage varied by locus: roughly 620-640 donors for A, B, C, DRB1 and DQB1; approximately 560 for DQA1; more than 600 for DPA1; 450 to 480 for DPB1. Donor age, sex, ethnicity and CMV serostatus were compiled together with the repertoire data. To study patterns of TCR occurrence, a later analysis re-analyzed previously published TCR beta repertoires from several hundred donors and added high-resolution HLA genotyping. Among the approximately 430 genotyped donors, around 81% belonged to the genetic ancestry cluster associated with self-reported Caucasian donors. In a later genetic analysis, genome-wide SNP genotypes for about 65% of the roughly 700 donors were used, and that subset was treated as a discovery cohort. To predict cytomegalovirus infection status, the study brought together high-throughput TCR immunosequencing, statistical association of individual TCRs with disease status, and machine learning. Along with the approximately 700-subject first cohort, a separate validation cohort of 120 different subjects was used. In an earlier analysis of 500 to 650 of the donors, high-throughput TCR beta sequencing was used to judge whether each TCR beta V gene segment behaved as functional or pseudogenic. Using immunosequencing, the study profiled T cell repertoires from 666 subjects and related those repertoires to cytomegalovirus serostatus. On average, roughly 250,000 unique TCR beta nucleotide sequences were sequenced per donor among fewer than 500 genotyped donors of the cohort, with roughly 20% of those sequences being non-productive. About 5 DR-DQ haplotypes were handled as single units for association and clustering, since linkage in the cohort was strong. Rather than drawing on any new phenotypic data, the later analysis identified candidate immune exposures from TCR beta sequences and the way those sequences occurred across donors. All discovery cohort repertoires had been generated using a single sequencing platform. An early release covering about 600 HLA-typed donors comprised roughly 300 gigabases of sequencing data and tens of millions of unique TCR sequences. The study was designed to test whether signatures of past pathogen exposure could be identified by cataloging public T cell receptors. HLA typing covered class I and class II loci at four-digit resolution. Beyond this particular receptor, the publication reports: In a later analysis, most CMV-associated TCR beta chains were found to appear HLA-restricted, with HLA associations seemingly driven largely by CMV exposure. For the cohort, immune exposure information was limited to CMV serostatus. Sequencing depth was assumed to be roughly uniform across donors in the presence/absence analyses, though that assumption may not hold. The cohort was sequenced for TCR beta chains only, and without alpha or paired-chain data the features that could be detected were limited. In a later analysis, several top co-occurrence clusters were reported to appear linked to parvovirus B19, influenza, CMV and Epstein-Barr virus. Some 15 rarely observed V segments, including chromosome 9 orphons, were excluded from the earlier analysis of just under 600 of the donors because counts were too low. According to a later genetic analysis, donors in an Asian-associated ancestry cluster had fewer N-insertions in productive TCRs than the roughly 670-donor mean. Linkage disequilibrium might explain the correlated functional status among segregating V segments, but an unknown experimental factor could not be excluded. At a false discovery rate of 0.05, a later analysis linked some 17,000 TCR beta sequences to specific HLA alleles. Some IMGT-functional V segments, including TRBV6-2 and TRBV6-3, could not be told apart with the 87-base-pair reads, so those segments were excluded. Cytomegalovirus status was reported to be diagnosed by the classifier with high specificity and sensitivity in both the original and validation cohorts. Because HLA typing was unavailable for some donors at each locus, only the typed subset was used in association tests. While some public TCRs were present in many individuals, most TCR sequences turned up only very rarely across donors. In the study, 150 to 200 TCR beta chains were listed as associated with cytomegalovirus. Assigning TCR associations to individual alleles was difficult when HLA alleles, especially DR and DQ, strongly co-occurred. A further reported finding was that TCR beta sequences accurately predicted the HLA-A and HLA-B alleles for most subjects in the first cohort. In vitro tests confirmed that three of the cytomegalovirus-associated TCR beta chains recognize cytomegalovirus antigens. In a later genetic analysis, a missense DCLRE1C variant was associated with V-gene and J-gene trimming of TCR beta chains, and the association was replicated in an independent cohort. A group of highly shared sequence variants was considered likely to be a technical artifact of the sequencing pipeline. In a later analysis, the rate of TCR association differed among HLA loci, with DRB1 alleles having the most associated TCRs and HLA-C alleles having the fewest. The authors suggested that the approach could potentially be extended to other disease states and immunological phenotypes. Broadly in line with IMGT annotations, most TCR beta V segments showed up in productive rearrangements about 87% or about 30% of the time in an earlier analysis of approximately 640 of the donors. Compared with equally common non-associated chains, HLA-associated TCR beta chains in a later analysis were more clonally expanded and had lower generation probabilities.

The CDR3 runs 16 amino acids, cysteine and phenylalanine included. Of all the DNA, just the CDR3 is kept, 48 bases in frame from base 1. V loses 10 bases of germline sequence and J loses 2 bases, and the interval between the two ends is 23 bases. The germline V gene yields ENHRY for CDR1 and SYGVKD for CDR2. As regards this clone: Its antigen remains undetermined. Base qualities are missing; no much larger clone stands one base away.

The library was generated by the immunoSEQ multiplex PCR assay. The multiplex PCR relied on a mix of 60 forward primers for TCR Vbeta segments and 13 reverse primers for TCR Jbeta segments. The CDR3 region of rearranged TCR beta genes was amplified from genomic DNA with a multiplex PCR assay. The amplified TCR beta libraries were sequenced on the Illumina HiSeq System as 87-base-pair reads. The paper's processing steps were these. In a later analysis, roughly 80 million unique TCR beta chains were counted across the 650 to 700 repertoires, and around 11 million of these chains were shared by at least two donors. To remove PCR and sequencing errors, raw reads were error-corrected and collapsed into unique sequences using a nearest-neighbor algorithm that merged closely related sequences. V, D and J gene segments were assigned by aligning CDR3 sequences to IMGT reference sequences. Each retained sequence needed at least a six-nucleotide match to both a V gene segment and a J gene segment. A rearrangement was called productive if the CDR3 had no stop codons and remained in frame with V and J, and every other rearrangement was called non-productive. CDR3 was defined according to IMGT convention as the region running from the second conserved V-encoded cysteine to the conserved J-encoded phenylalanine. Sequences without an unambiguous match to a single V gene segment were excluded from the earlier analysis of approximately 560 of the donors. An earlier analysis of 587 of the donors classified V segments as functional when productive rearrangements were above 56.7% and as segregating when the standard deviation between donors was above 5%. A statistical classification framework was built to diagnose cytomegalovirus status from the catalog of TCR beta chain sequences. In a later analysis, V and J genes were assigned by comparing TCR nucleotide sequences against IMGT/GENE-DB human TR gene sequences. The TCRdist pipeline was used in a later analysis to assign CDR3 sequences and most-parsimonious VDJ recombination scenarios. A later analysis defined each TCR beta chain by its CDR3 amino acid sequence plus V-gene family, and excluded reads lacking a unique V-gene family. As a way to deal with suspected cross-contamination and a sequencing artifact, a later analysis dropped under 600 nucleotide sequences that were highly shared and had low generation probability. In a later analysis, a clonal expansion index was calculated for each public chain from normalized within-repertoire ranks of inferred template counts. A later analysis computed generation probabilities with a VDJ recombination model fitted to out-of-frame rearrangements, and checked the results against IGoR. In a later analysis, hypergeometric tests were used to score TCR-TCR, TCR-HLA and TCR-CMV co-occurrence, with a repertoire-size bias correction applied to TCR pairs. To estimate false discovery rates, a later analysis permuted the HLA or CMV assignments 20 times. A later analysis grouped co-occurring TCRs with DBSCAN, adding TCRdist sequence similarity when clustering within HLA-allele-positive subsets. Repertoires with fewer than 30,000 or more than 120,000 public chains, plus five repertoires with anomalous nucleotide sharing, were excluded from co-occurrence clustering. TCRdb carries this immuneACCESS record with in-frame sequences only. Its versions omit some clonotypes, under half of them owing to an unresolved V gene in the studies checked, with the rest unexplained. D and trimming come from the DNA, and the V and J calls and clone size come from that table. The sample table records under 200,000 clones; roughly 80% of these occur just once. The top ten clonotypes cover about 0.25% of the sample.

The cohort consisted of 670 or so healthy bone marrow donors. At the time of sampling, every cohort member was nominally healthy, though immune exposures that went unrecorded were likely present. The donor tested CMV seronegative and was one of the 352 seronegative cohort members. Each donor provided a peripheral blood sample, and peripheral blood mononuclear cells were used for TCR beta sequencing. The Qiagen DNeasy Blood Extraction Kit was used to extract genomic DNA from the blood cell samples. The TCR sequence derives from a boy younger than 18 in good health and CMV-seronegative. The V and J genes are TRBV10-3 and TRBJ1-1; the D segment cannot be called with confidence. Sequencing was carried out using PBMCs. The DNA sequence follows: TGTGCCACCCTGGCTAGGGAGAGGGAGGGTAACACTGAAGCTTTCTTT. Its protein reads: CATLAREREGNTEAFF.